The text below deals with one T cell receptor (beta chain). Its antigen remains unidentified. This specimen belongs to a study of cytomegalovirus exposure and HLA in healthy donors. At the level of the study: Early on, a data release was issued that held about 85 million unique TCRs from HLA-typed donors. Just over 80% of 350 to 400 genotyped donors fell in the Caucasian-associated ancestry cluster.

Study-wide results and caveats: A later analysis reportedly identified an Asian-associated ancestry cluster as carrying fewer N-insertions than the approximately 670-donor mean. Most subjects had HLA-A and HLA-B alleles reportedly predicted accurately by TCR beta sequences.

PCR employed 60 Vbeta and 13 Jbeta primers. Assay: immunoSEQ multiplex PCR; the TCRdb copy retains only in-frame clones and omits some. Recorded here are around 77,000 clones; the top ten clones represent roughly 13%. The sequence was collected from a man between 45 and 60 years old in good health and CMV-seropositive. The specimen was PBMCs.

CDR3 sequence (DNA): TGTGCCAGCAGCTTTAAACAGGGAACGATTGCAGCTTTCTTT. This gives the protein CASSFKQGTIAAFF. The chain links TRBV5-6 to TRBJ1-1, with a weak D call TRBD1 (6 bases). The CDR3 runs to 14 residues. V lost 2 bases to trimming and J lost 10 bases, with 18 bases between them. The germline V gene encodes CDR1 SGHDT and CDR2 YYEEEE.